Below, 6 T cell receptor beta chains from the same sample are listed, as sequenced in a study of T-cell memory formation after mild COVID-19. TCRdb used MiXCR to reprocess the 5' RACE reads, holding one entry per CDR3 protein. The sample contains 65,000 to 95,000 distinct CDR3 sequences, roughly 13% of which appear only once. Material for sequencing was PBMCs or a T cell subset sorted from them (not recorded which). These receptors all come from a man younger than 35 who had mild COVID-19 (a few samples of this study predate the infection). Cell type and time point are not known.

This sequence joins TRBV24-1 and TRBJ2-3; TRBD2 matches 10 bases. Germline trimming cut 0 bases from V and 6 bases from J; bases unmatched to any gene: 17. The germline V gene encodes CDR1 KGHDR and CDR2 SFDVKD. The CDR3 has 20 residues. DNA for the CDR3: TGTGCCACCAGTGATTTGCCAACTAGCGGGGAAGTTATATGTTCGGATACGCAGTATTTT. It is translated as CATSDLPTSGEVICSDTQYF.

The chain couples TRBV4-3 to TRBJ2-2; no reliable D call. The length of the CDR3 is 11 residues. The V gene's germline CDR1 is LGHNA and CDR2 YSLEER. V dropped 4 bases and J dropped 5 bases, with 2 bases sitting between them. The CDR3 DNA reads TGCGCCAGCAGCCGGACCGGGGAGCTGTTTTTT. Translating gives CASSRTGELFF.

This chain connects TRBV29-1 to TRBJ1-1; D gene uncertain. The CDR3 is 11 residues long. V lost 6 bases, J lost 1 base, and 6 bases lay in between. CDR1 and CDR2 (germline): SQVTM, ANQGSEA. CDR3 DNA sequence: TGCAGCGTCCAGGAGAACACTGAAGCTTTCTTT. Translating gives CSVQENTEAFF.

The chain links TRBV6-2 or TRBV6-3 to TRBJ1-5; maybe TRBD1 (5 bases). The CDR3 runs 16 residues. Trimming pared 8 bases from V and 0 bases from J, leaving 17 bases between. Germline lookup yields CDR1 MNHEY and CDR2 SVGEGT. The chain's CDR3 is CASGGTGGYSNQPQHF. CDR3 sequence (DNA): TGTGCCAGCGGCGGGACTGGGGGTTATAGCAATCAGCCCCAGCATTTT.

The V gene is TRBV5-4, the J gene TRBJ2-5; 11 bases are shared with TRBD2. V shed 2 bases, J shed 5 bases, and the junction held 11 bases outside the gene matches. This CDR3 is built from 17 residues. From germline, CDR1 is SGHNT and CDR2 YYREEE (reference sequence). CDR3 in DNA: TGTGCCAGCAGCTTCGGTCTGGGTGCTAGCGGGGGGGAGACCCAGTACTTC. Residues: CASSFGLGASGGETQYF.

This clonotype was counted between two and nine times. V is TRBV29-1 and J is TRBJ1-1, with TRBD1 as a possible D gene (6 bases). Germline CDR1 reads SQVTM; CDR2 reads ANQGSEA. This CDR3 region has 13 residues. V lost 5 bases to trimming and J lost 5 bases, with 15 bases between them. The CDR3 loop is CSVLGGRGTEAFF. CDR3 nucleotide sequence: TGCAGCGTTCTTGGGGGCAGAGGAACTGAAGCTTTCTTT.